These T cell receptor beta chains were read from a single sample in a study of CD8+ T cells in alopecia areata. Profiling relied on immunoSEQ multiplex PCR, and the TCRdb table lists in-frame clones only, not all of them. The sample records about 290,000 clones, over 45% being singletons. Specimen: CD4+ T cells sorted from blood, collected at week 24, from a patient treated with tofacitinib. Source of these receptors: a human donor with alopecia areata. Each CDR3 is given with its conserved first and last residue.

j_call,v_call,cdr3_aa
TRBJ1-5,TRBV5-1,CASSLDGTGGAQHF
TRBJ1-1,TRBV4-2,CASSQEQRAGNTEAFF
TRBJ1-2,TRBV25-1,CASSEYEQPNYGYTF
TRBJ2-1,TRBV5-1,CASSLGTGISYNEQFF
TRBJ2-5,TRBV9,CASSVSETQYF
TRBJ1-1,TRBV2,CASSTEQGAGTEAFF
TRBJ1-1,TRBV20-1,CSASTNTEAFF
TRBJ2-1,TRBV4-3,CASSQDLLAGNEQFF
TRBJ1-2,TRBV5-4,CASSQTGDLYGYTF
TRBJ2-1,TRBV19,CASSIDLAVGRRRFF
TRBJ1-2,TRBV13,CASSLLASGYTF
TRBJ1-2,TRBV2,CASSRQGGDYGYTF
TRBJ1-5,TRBV5-1,CASSPQGGGNQPQHF
TRBJ2-6,TRBV30,CAQPGAGANVLTF
TRBJ2-2,TRBV28,CASCRQNTGELFF
TRBJ2-7,TRBV7-2,CASSSRQGPNEQYF